Following are 5 T cell receptor beta chains from one sample sequenced in a study of T cells after yellow fever vaccination. TCRdb re-analysed the 5' RACE reads in MiXCR, keeping a single row per CDR3 protein. The sample includes nearly 300,000 distinct CDR3 sequences, 7.5% to 9% seen only once; the top ten take around 3.3%. This sample comprised CD4+ T cells sorted from PBMCs, obtained 5 days after the yellow fever booster vaccination. All receptors come from a man younger than 30 who received the YFV17D yellow fever vaccine.

This chain uses TRBV5-1 with TRBJ2-5; 8 bases fit TRBD1. Germline V CDR1 and CDR2: SGHRS, YFSETQ. Trimming took 7 bases from V and 0 from J; bases not matched to a gene: 5. The CDR3 runs to 14 residues. Here the CDR3 DNA reads TGCGCCAGCGGGACAGGACGAGACCAAGAGACCCAGTACTTC. Amino acid sequence: CASGTGRDQETQYF.

Concerning this clonotype: One end of the junction varies from germline; a read error may be responsible. J is TRBJ1-2 and V is TRBV9; D unclear. Germline V gene sequence: CDR1 SGDLS, CDR2 YYNGEE. The CDR3 spans 15 residues. CDR3 sequence: CASSVDDTSFYVYTF. The CDR3 DNA reads TGTGCCAGCAGCGTAGATGACACCTCCTTCTATGTCTACACCTTC.

This chain connects TRBV5-1 to TRBJ2-1, with TRBD1 as a possible D gene (6 bases). The V end was cut by 4 bases, the J end by 12 bases, with 23 bases between. Germline V gives CDR1 SGHRS, CDR2 YFSETQ. This CDR3 is built from 15 residues. Here the CDR3 reads CASSADWGPLAWQFF. As DNA, the CDR3 is TGCGCCAGCAGCGCGGACTGGGGGCCGCTAGCTTGGCAGTTCTTC.

A few counts support this clonotype. CDR3 bases: TGCAGTGTCAGAGGGATAGGGGTTGGGGCCTATAATTCACCCCTCCACTTT. Its translation is CSVRGIGVGAYNSPLHF. This chain joins TRBV20-1 and TRBJ1-6, with D maybe TRBD1 (5 bases). The germline gives CDR1 DFQATT, CDR2 SNEGSKA (reference sequence). The CDR3 loop spans 17 amino acids. Trimming cost V 7 bases and J 2 bases, with 21 bases left between them.

The DNA for the CDR3 is TGTGCCAGCAGCTATTACAGGGGCCCAGAGACCCAGTACTTC. Its protein is CASSYYRGPETQYF. The V and J genes are TRBV5-4 and TRBJ2-5; TRBD1 aligns across 7 bases. CDR1 is SGHNT, CDR2 YYREEE, per germline (reference sequence). The CDR3 covers 14 residues. With 3 bases clipped from V and 4 bases from J, the junction kept 6 bases outside the gene matches.